Presented here are 23 T cell receptor beta chains from one specimen sequenced in a study of PD-1 blockade in classical Hodgkin lymphoma. Measured with immunoSEQ multiplex PCR; TCRdb has only the in-frame clones, and not every one. The sample lists about 50,000 clones, approximately 72% occurring once. Time point specified: cycle 4 day 1 (C4D1), after 5 to 7 weeks of nivolumab. There was relapse after autologous stem cell transplantation in every patient, and there was variation in brentuximab vedotin exposure. Sequenced material: peripheral blood mononuclear cells (PBMCs), taken before the fourth cycle of nivolumab. The receptors were gathered from a human donor with classical Hodgkin lymphoma.

The V call is TRBV18, the J call TRBJ1-1; 9 positions agree with TRBD1. The CDR3 sequence is 17 residues long. The V segment lost 6 bases and the J segment 3 bases; nucleotides outside the gene matches: 14. Per germline, CDR1 KGHSH and CDR2 LQKENI. CDR3 residues: CASSRLPGQGRDTEAFF. DNA of the CDR3: TGTGCCAGCTCTCGACTCCCGGGACAGGGACGAGACACTGAAGCTTTCTTT.

The CDR3 DNA reads TGTGCCAGCAGCTTAGGGGGGGACACTGAAGCTTTCTTT. Translation: CASSLGGDTEAFF. This rearrangement joins TRBV7-9 to TRBJ1-1, with D possibly matching TRBD1 (5 bases). The germline CDR1 and CDR2 sequences are SEHNR and FQNEAQ (reference sequence). CDR3 length: 13 amino acids. The V and J ends lost 1 base and 3 bases respectively, with 6 bases between them.

A few counts support this clone. V and J are TRBV2 and TRBJ1-2, with D tentatively TRBD1 (6 bases). CDR1 is SNHLY, CDR2 FYNNEI, per germline. The CDR3 runs 11 residues. V was shortened by 7 bases and J by 4 bases, with 7 bases between the two germline ends. The CDR3, as DNA: TGTGCCAGCAACAGGGTCTATGGCTACACCTTC. Translation: CASNRVYGYTF.

This chain joins TRBV28 and TRBJ2-5, with 12 positions matching TRBD2. CDR1 is MDHEN and CDR2 is SYDVKM in the germline V gene. V gave up 4 bases and J gave up 0 bases; unmatched junction bases: 9. This CDR3 spans 18 amino acids. The CDR3 spells CASSYTGLAGPDQETQYF. As DNA, the CDR3 is TGTGCCAGCAGTTATACAGGACTAGCGGGGCCGGACCAAGAGACCCAGTACTTC.

This clone came up a few times. V usage is TRBV5-1 and J usage is TRBJ1-5; tentatively, D is TRBD1 (6 bases). The germline CDR1 and CDR2 sequences are SGHRS and YFSETQ. CDR3 length: 15 residues. V was shortened by 2 bases and J by 8 bases, with 17 bases between the two germline ends. The CDR3, as DNA: TGCGCCAGCAGCTTCGGGGGGCAGGGCACAGAGCCCCAGCATTTT. Translated: CASSFGGQGTEPQHF.

The chain uses TRBV5-1 and TRBJ2-7; D is undetermined. The V end lost 0 bases, the J end lost 7 bases, and 20 bases lay between the germline ends. CDR3 length equals 16 residues. Per germline, CDR1 SGHRS and CDR2 YFSETQ. The CDR3 region is CASSLGMAKSNGEQYF. CDR3 sequence (DNA): TGCGCCAGCAGCTTGGGTATGGCTAAATCTAATGGAGAGCAGTACTTC.

This clone was counted a few times. The chain combines TRBV5-4 with TRBJ2-3, with 10 bases aligning to TRBD2. In germline, CDR1 is SGHNT, CDR2 YYREEE (reference sequence). The junction had 7 bases not matched to a gene; V was cut back by 4 bases and J by 2 bases. CDR3 length: 16 amino acids. This chain's CDR3 is CASSNRAGGATDTQYF. The CDR3 nucleotides are TGTGCCAGCAGCAACCGAGCGGGAGGGGCCACAGATACGCAGTATTTT.

This chain joins TRBV6-1 and TRBJ2-1; a possible D gene is TRBD1 (5 bases). This CDR3 has 14 amino acids. Germline CDR1 reads MNHNS; CDR2 reads SASEGT. V shed 7 bases and J shed 4 bases, with 14 bases lying between them. The CDR3 DNA follows: TGTGCCAGCACGGCGACAGCGACATACAATGAGCAGTTCTTC. This translates into CASTATATYNEQFF.

The chain employs TRBV6-5 and TRBJ1-1, with 7 positions matching TRBD1. Germline-derived CDR1 and CDR2 are MNHEY and SVGAGI. The CDR3 totals 15 residues. J was trimmed by 1 base and V by 6 bases; bases with no gene match: 8. The CDR3 loop is CASRSWDSQNTEAFF. As DNA, the CDR3 is TGTGCCAGCAGATCCTGGGACAGCCAGAACACTGAAGCTTTCTTT.

This clone was observed a single time. The V and J genes are TRBV5-1 and TRBJ1-3, with D unclear. Trimming removed 5 bases from V and 9 bases from J, with 18 bases in between. Germline V gene data show CDR1 as SGHRS and CDR2 as YFSETQ. The CDR3 is 14 amino acids. CDR3 sequence (DNA): TGCGCCAGCAGACGGCGAAGAGAGGTTAGCACCATATATTTT. Its protein product is CASRRRREVSTIYF.

This rearrangement joins TRBV28 to TRBJ2-1; 12 nucleotides line up with TRBD2. The CDR3 spans 16 residues. Trimming cost V 4 bases and J 5 bases; bases outside gene matches: 6. From germline, CDR1 is MDHEN and CDR2 SYDVKM. CDR3 sequence (DNA): TGTGCCAGCAGTTCCGGACTAGCGGGAATAAACAATGAGCAGTTCTTC. It codes for CASSSGLAGINNEQFF.

The J gene is TRBJ2-1, the V gene TRBV7-9, with D possibly TRBD2 on 5 matching bases. The CDR3 runs to 11 residues. V lost 8 bases, J lost 7 bases, and 9 bases lay in between. In germline, CDR1 is SEHNR, CDR2 FQNEAQ (reference sequence). The CDR3 is CASQRGNEQFF. The CDR3, as DNA: TGTGCCAGCCAACGCGGGAATGAGCAGTTCTTC.

This clone was seen a handful of times. This chain links TRBV9 with TRBJ2-7; perhaps TRBD2 as D (5 bases). Trimming took off 4 bases at V and 6 bases at J, with 14 bases between the two ends. CDR1 SGDLS and CDR2 YYNGEE come from the germline V gene. The CDR3 totals 13 residues. DNA of the CDR3: TGTGCCAGCAGCCCTGGTAGCGTCTCCGAGCAGTACTTC. Protein product: CASSPGSVSEQYF.

J is TRBJ1-1 and V is TRBV6-5; D call uncertain. This CDR3 has 15 amino acids. V gave up 6 bases and J gave up 0 bases, with 14 bases separating them. CDR1 and CDR2 from the germline V gene are MNHEY and SVGAGI. CDR3 in amino acids: CASSHPWTMNTEAFF. The CDR3 DNA reads TGTGCCAGCAGCCATCCTTGGACGATGAACACTGAAGCTTTCTTT.

The chain links TRBV14 to TRBJ2-3; D not certain. Trimming took 1 base from V and 5 from J, leaving 16 bases between them. Germline V lookup: CDR1 SGHDN, CDR2 FVKESK. The CDR3 runs 16 residues. In nucleotides, the CDR3 is TGTGCCAGCAGCCAAGTTCAGGACCGAGGATTAGATACGCAGTATTTT. Translating it yields CASSQVQDRGLDTQYF.

J is TRBJ1-5 and V is TRBV19, with 9 nucleotides matching TRBD1. This CDR3 has 15 residues. After removal of 6 bases from V and 8 bases from J, the junction contained 11 bases not matched to a gene. The germline V gene has CDR1 LNHDA and CDR2 SQIVND (reference sequence). CDR3 sequence reads: CASSDSTGGYEPQHF. CDR3 nucleotides: TGTGCCAGTAGCGACTCGACAGGGGGATATGAGCCCCAGCATTTT.

This clone was detected once. This chain joins TRBV5-1 and TRBJ2-7; possibly TRBD1 for D (6 bases). Germline CDR1 SGHRS, CDR2 YFSETQ. Trimming shortened V by 2 bases and J by 3 bases, and 6 bases separated the two germline ends. This CDR3 contains 12 residues. CDR3 in amino acids: CASSLGGYEQYF. The CDR3 nucleotides read TGCGCCAGCAGCTTAGGGGGCTACGAGCAGTACTTC.

The CDR3 nucleotides read TGCGCCAGCAGCTACCTCCAGGGGCCCCGAGGCACAGATACGCAGTATTTT. It codes for CASSYLQGPRGTDTQYF. V usage is TRBV5-1 and J usage is TRBJ2-3; the D gene is possibly TRBD1 (6 bases). The V end lost 3 bases, the J end lost 1 base, and 18 bases lay between the germline ends. Per the germline V gene, CDR1 is SGHRS and CDR2 is YFSETQ. The CDR3 runs 17 residues.

V usage is TRBV11-2 and J usage is TRBJ2-5, with D unresolved. Looked up from germline, CDR1 is SGHAT and CDR2 is FQNNGV. The ends were cut back, 1 base at V and 5 bases at J, with 2 bases in the middle. This CDR3 region has 11 residues. CDR3 coding DNA: TGTGCCAGCAGCTTAGTGGAGACCCAGTACTTC. Its protein product is CASSLVETQYF.

This clone has a single count. This rearrangement joins TRBV19 to TRBJ2-2, with 9 bases lining up with TRBD2. The CDR3 totals 16 residues. Trimming took 3 bases from V and 6 from J; bases not matched to a gene: 8. The germline V gene has CDR1 LNHDA and CDR2 SQIVND (reference sequence). The CDR3 coding sequence is TGTGCCAGTAGTATTTCGGCGGGAGGGCCGTCCGGGGAGCTGTTTTTT. It encodes CASSISAGGPSGELFF.

The chain joins TRBV27 to TRBJ1-5; maybe TRBD1 (6 bases). This CDR3 region has 14 residues. CDR1 is MNHEY and CDR2 is SMNVEV in the germline V gene (reference sequence). With 7 bases removed from V and 0 bases from J, the gap between germline ends came to 10 bases. CDR3: CASKQGYSNQPQHF. The CDR3, as DNA: TGTGCCAGCAAACAGGGTTATAGCAATCAGCCCCAGCATTTT.

V gene TRBV25-1 combines with J gene TRBJ1-6; D remains ambiguous. There are 15 residues in the CDR3. Germline V CDR1 and CDR2: MGHDK, SYGVNS. The V gene lost 6 bases and the J gene lost 0 bases, with 9 bases spanning the gap. The CDR3 DNA follows: TGTGCCAGCAGCCGGGGTAGCTCCTATAATTCACCCCTCCACTTT. This sequence encodes CASSRGSSYNSPLHF.

This clone was seen more than once but under ten times. The V call is TRBV6-5, the J call TRBJ1-1; no reliable D call. This CDR3 spans 12 amino acids. V lost 0 bases and J lost 8, with 7 bases in between. Germline V gene lookup returns CDR1 MNHEY and CDR2 SVGAGI. The CDR3 loop reads CASSYSAVEAFF. The CDR3 DNA follows: TGTGCCAGCAGTTACTCAGCGGTCGAAGCTTTCTTT.